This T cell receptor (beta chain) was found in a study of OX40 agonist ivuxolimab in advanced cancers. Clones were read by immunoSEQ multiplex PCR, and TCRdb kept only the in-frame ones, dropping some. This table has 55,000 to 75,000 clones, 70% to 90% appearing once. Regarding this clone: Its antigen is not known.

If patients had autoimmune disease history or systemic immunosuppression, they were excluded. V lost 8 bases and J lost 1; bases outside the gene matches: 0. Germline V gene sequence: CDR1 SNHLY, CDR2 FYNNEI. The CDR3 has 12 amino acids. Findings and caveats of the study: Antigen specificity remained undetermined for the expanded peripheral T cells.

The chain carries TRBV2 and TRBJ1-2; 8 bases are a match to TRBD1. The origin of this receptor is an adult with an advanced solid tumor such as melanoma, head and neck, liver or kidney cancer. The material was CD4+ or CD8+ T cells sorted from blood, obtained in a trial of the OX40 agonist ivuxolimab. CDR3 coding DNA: TGTGCCAGCGGACAGGGTAACTATGGCTACACCTTC. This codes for CASGQGNYGYTF.